This record looks at one TCR beta chain sequence and its context. Original processing methods: Estimated nucleated cell counts came from reference gene primer amplification. This table comes from immunoSEQ multiplex PCR, and its TCRdb copy is limited to in-frame clones, with some not included. The DNA was the basis for D and trimming; V, J and clone size are from that table. In the table there are 150,000 to 200,000 clones, around 76% of which are singletons. The data are from a study of blood T cell repertoires in COVID-19. For the study at large: Samples representing acute and convalescent COVID-19 were sourced from the United States, Italy and Spain. PBMCs, B-cell-depleted T cells, or T cells provided the cDNA or gDNA that made up the material.

Trimming stripped 0 bases from V and 0 bases from J, with 9 bases between. The CDR3 spans 15 residues. Germline-derived CDR1 and CDR2 are SGHRS and YFSETQ. The chain uses TRBV5-1 and TRBJ1-1; D remains ambiguous. This TCR was sampled from a woman aged 50 to 65 with active or convalescent COVID-19. Sequenced sample: peripheral blood. CDR3 coding DNA: TGCGCCAGCAGCTTGGGCAGGCCCATGAACACTGAAGCTTTCTTT. Translation gives CASSLGRPMNTEAFF. Looking up the rest from reference TRBV5-1 and TRBJ1-1 gives the full variable domain: KAGVTQTPRYLIKTRGQQVTLSCSPISGHRSVSWYQQTPGQGLQFLFEYFSETQRNKGNFPGRFSGRQFSNSRSEMNVSTLELGDSALYLCASSLGRPMNTEAFFGQGTRLTVV.